This T cell receptor (beta chain) is drawn from a study of technical replicates of blood from a handful of donors. In germline, CDR1 is SGHNT, CDR2 YYREEE (reference sequence). Unmatched junction bases numbered 12, after V lost 7 bases and J lost 4 bases. The length of the CDR3 is 15 residues. The table lists this clone with a few counts. Profiling relied on immunoSEQ multiplex PCR, and the TCRdb table lists in-frame clones only, not all of them. The data contain about 72,000 clones, 80% to 95% of them seen just once; the ten biggest clones take up approximately 0.39%. The chain employs TRBV5-4 and TRBJ2-3; 7 nucleotides line up with TRBD2. This TCR derives from a human donor in good health. The sequenced sample was T cells isolated from PBMCs. The DNA of the CDR3 is TGTGCCAGCTTGGCCGGGCGGGAGAGGTCAGATACGCAGTATTTT. Translating gives CASLAGRERSDTQYF.